This T cell receptor (beta chain) was identified in a study of memory CD4+ T cells and cytomegalovirus serostatus. The sort gate was single viable CD3+CD4+CD8-CD45RO+ cells for memory CD4+ T cells. Serostatus was set by detecting CMV pp150, pp28, p38, p52 IgG. Total CD4+ T cells were enriched by CD4 positive selection. Clones were sequenced by immunoSEQ multiplex PCR, and TCRdb holds only the in-frame ones, with some missing. The sample has about 59,000 clones, about 81% seen once. The CDR3 has 11 residues. Deletions cut 6 bases from V and 7 bases from J, with 10 bases between. Germline CDR1 DFQATT, CDR2 SNEGSKA (reference sequence).

The sequencing sample was made of memory CD4+ T cells from blood. The V and J genes are TRBV20-1 and TRBJ2-1; perhaps TRBD2 as D (6 bases). The receptor's source is an adult in good health and CMV-seronegative. CDR3 residues: CSAMGGNEQFF. Here the CDR3 DNA reads TGCAGTGCCATGGGAGGAAATGAGCAGTTCTTC.